Each of the 30 T cell receptor beta chains below was sequenced from the same sample in a study of T-cell memory formation after mild COVID-19. Each CDR3 protein is one row after TCRdb ran MiXCR on the 5' RACE reads. The table includes 250,000 to 300,000 distinct CDR3 sequences, over 7% detected once. Sequencing input: PBMCs or a T cell subset sorted from them (not recorded which). The receptors shown here come from a man aged 18 to 30 who had mild COVID-19 (a few samples of this study predate the infection). Cell type and time point are not known.

This clonotype was seen a handful of times. The chain uses TRBV2 and TRBJ2-3, with 7 bases aligning to TRBD1. The germline gives CDR1 SNHLY, CDR2 FYNNEI. This CDR3 contains 14 residues. Losses at the gene ends were 4 bases for V and 1 base for J; bases not matched to a gene: 2. CDR3 residues: CASSGDRGTDTQYF. The CDR3, as DNA: TGTGCCAGCAGTGGGGACAGAGGCACAGATACGCAGTATTTT.

The rearrangement uses TRBV12-3 or TRBV12-4 and TRBJ2-7; the D is unclear. Trimming cost V 6 bases and J 0 bases, with 12 bases left between them. The CDR3 extends over 14 amino acids. The CDR3 loop reads CASSPRRISYEQYV. As DNA, the CDR3 is TGTGCCAGCAGCCCAAGGCGGATCTCCTACGAGCAGTACGTC.

In this sample, this clonotype turned up many times. The chain is built from TRBV20-1 and TRBJ2-2; 7 bases match TRBD1. Per the germline V gene, CDR1 is DFQATT and CDR2 is SNEGSKA (reference sequence). This CDR3 is built from 15 residues. The junction had 9 bases not matched to a gene; V was cut back by 5 bases and J by 3 bases. CDR3: CSALAGGSYTGELFF. The CDR3 DNA sequence: TGCAGTGCTCTTGCAGGGGGAAGTTACACCGGGGAGCTGTTTTTT.

This chain joins TRBV6-2 or TRBV6-3 and TRBJ1-1; no definite D call. V lost 5 bases and J 6 bases, leaving 16 bases between the germline ends. The CDR3 runs to 14 residues. The V gene's germline CDR1 is MNHEY and CDR2 SVGEGT. CDR3 bases: TGTGCCAGCAGTCTCCAAGAGTTCCACGCTGAAGCTTTCTTT. Translation: CASSLQEFHAEAFF.

This clonotype was found a few times. The V call is TRBV3-1, the J call TRBJ1-2; D gene uncertain. This CDR3 is 13 amino acids long. V was cut by 0 bases and J by 6 bases, with 8 bases left in between. Germline CDR1 reads LGHDT; CDR2 reads YNNKEL (reference sequence). CDR3 in DNA: TGTGCCAGCAGCCAAGAGGGCGGGAATGGCTACACCTTC. Protein sequence: CASSQEGGNGYTF.

V usage is TRBV7-2 and J usage is TRBJ1-6; 7 bases fit TRBD1. There are 15 residues in the CDR3. V lost 5 bases and J lost 9; bases outside the gene matches: 10. From germline, CDR1 is SGHTA and CDR2 FQGNSA. CDR3 amino acids: CASSPRQGGSSPLHF. DNA of the CDR3: TGTGCCAGCAGCCCCCGTCAGGGGGGAAGTTCACCCCTCCACTTT.

The gene calls are TRBV21-1 and TRBJ2-7; the D call of TRBD1 is as the table states it, not checked on the DNA. TRBV21-1 is deemed a pseudogene. The CDR3 spans 12 residues. CDR3 residues: CASDRTGCEQYV. CDR3 nucleotides: TGTGCCAGCGACCGGACAGGGTGCGAGCAGTACGTC.

The chain links TRBV6-1 to TRBJ2-1; 10 nucleotides line up with TRBD2. Germline loops: CDR1 MNHNS, CDR2 SASEGT. The CDR3 sequence is 15 residues long. J was trimmed by 8 bases and V by 9 bases; bases with no gene match: 13. This CDR3 is CASGVSGGAWYEQFF. The CDR3 DNA is TGTGCCAGTGGGGTGAGCGGGGGGGCATGGTATGAGCAGTTCTTC.

The CDR3 loop reads CSAEGMYEQYF. The CDR3, as DNA: TGCAGTGCTGAGGGGATGTACGAGCAGTACTTC. The chain has TRBV20-1 and TRBJ2-7, with D perhaps assigned TRBD1 or TRBD2 (5 bases each). The CDR3 length is 11 residues. The V end lost 5 bases, the J end lost 4 bases, and 9 bases lay between the germline ends. Germline V gene data show CDR1 as DFQATT and CDR2 as SNEGSKA (reference sequence).

This chain connects TRBV2 to TRBJ2-1, with D possibly matching TRBD2 (6 bases). With 2 bases removed from V and 4 bases from J, the gap between germline ends came to 12 bases. CDR1 and CDR2 (germline): SNHLY, FYNNEI. The CDR3 length is 15 residues. The CDR3 is CASSEFAGTYNEQFF. The CDR3, as DNA: TGTGCCAGCAGTGAATTCGCGGGGACTTACAATGAGCAGTTCTTC.

This chain joins TRBV9 and TRBJ2-3, with D perhaps assigned TRBD1 or TRBD2 (5 bases each). The V end lost 9 bases, the J end lost 4 bases, and 15 bases lay between the germline ends. Germline CDR1 reads SGDLS; CDR2 reads YYNGEE. The CDR3 totals 13 residues. This CDR3 reads CATGKDTPDTQYF. Written as DNA, the CDR3 is TGTGCCACCGGGAAGGACACCCCAGATACGCAGTATTTT.

This clonotype was picked up many times. The rearrangement links TRBV7-8 to TRBJ2-5; 10 bases agree with TRBD2. The ends lost 2 bases at V and 5 bases at J; junction bases unmatched: 5. The CDR3 spans 15 residues. Per germline, CDR1 SGHVS and CDR2 FQNEAQ. Here the CDR3 DNA reads TGTGCCAGCAGCTTACAGCGGGGGGGCCGGGAGACCCAGTACTTC. It translates to CASSLQRGGRETQYF. The variable domain in full, completed from reference TRBV7-8 and TRBJ2-5, reads GAGVSQSPRYKVAKRGQDVALRCDPISGHVSLFWYQQALGQGPEFLTYFQNEAQLDKSGLPSDRFFAERPEGSVSTLKIQRTQQEDSAVYLCASSLQRGGRETQYFGPGTRLLVL.

In this sample, this clonotype turned up many times. The rearrangement uses TRBV20-1 and TRBJ1-3; D is uncertain. Germline values: CDR1 DFQATT, CDR2 SNEGSKA (reference sequence). V dropped 2 bases and J dropped 2 bases, with 13 bases sitting between them. The CDR3 has 15 amino acids. In DNA, the CDR3 is TGCAGTGCTAGACGGTCACTTGTCCCTGGAAACACCATATATTTT. Translated, it gives CSARRSLVPGNTIYF.

V usage is TRBV4-1 and J usage is TRBJ2-4; 8 bases map to TRBD1. Germline V gene lookup returns CDR1 MGHRA and CDR2 YSYEKL. The CDR3 has 16 amino acids. Germline trimming cut 4 bases from V and 0 bases from J; bases unmatched to any gene: 5. In nucleotides, the CDR3 is TGCGCCAGCAGCCCTCGACAGGGGATAGCCAAAAACATTCAGTACTTC. It codes for CASSPRQGIAKNIQYF.

This clonotype showed up just a few times. The CDR3 protein is CASRQGESYEQYV. In nucleotides, the CDR3 is TGTGCCAGCAGACAGGGGGAATCCTACGAGCAGTACGTC. This chain uses TRBV5-8 with TRBJ2-7; 8 nucleotides align to TRBD1. J lost 1 base, V lost 5 bases, and 2 bases had no gene match. This CDR3 region has 13 residues. Per germline, CDR1 SGHTS and CDR2 YDEGEE.

For the CDR3, the DNA is TGTGCCAGCAGTGAAACTCCTGATCAGCCCCAGCATTTT. Protein sequence: CASSETPDQPQHF. V usage is TRBV6-1 and J usage is TRBJ1-5, with D hard to call. CDR3 length equals 13 residues. The germline V gene encodes CDR1 MNHNS and CDR2 SASEGT. Deletions cut 2 bases from V and 5 bases from J, with 7 bases between.

The chain is built from TRBV5-1 and TRBJ2-3, with D tentatively TRBD1 or TRBD2 (6 bases each). The germline V and J ends were trimmed by 5 bases and 8 bases, with 18 bases remaining between them. Germline V gene data show CDR1 as SGHRS and CDR2 as YFSETQ. The CDR3 is 14 residues long. The CDR3 DNA reads TGCGCCAGCAGGAGTCCCGGGGGCTTGGGTACGCAGTATTTT. Amino acid sequence: CASRSPGGLGTQYF.

This chain connects TRBV11-3 to TRBJ1-1; D possibly corresponds to TRBD1 (5 bases). CDR3 length: 14 residues. V dropped 1 base and J dropped 4 bases, with 10 bases sitting between them. Germline V CDR1 and CDR2: SGHNT, YENEEA. DNA for the CDR3: TGTGCCAGCAGCTTAGTTGGGAGGGGCACTGAAGCTTTCTTT. The encoded protein is CASSLVGRGTEAFF.

This clonotype was seen repeatedly, ten times or more. The chain combines TRBV20-1 with TRBJ1-3; D ambiguous. The CDR3 is 13 residues long. V was pared by 6 bases and J by 0 bases, with 9 bases between. Per germline, CDR1 DFQATT and CDR2 SNEGSKA (reference sequence). The CDR3 DNA reads TGCAGTGCGGACCCAAACTCTGGAAACACCATATATTTT. As protein: CSADPNSGNTIYF.

This clonotype has only a few counts. This sequence joins TRBV20-1 and TRBJ2-3; 11 bases agree with TRBD2. CDR1 is DFQATT and CDR2 is SNEGSKA in the germline V gene (reference sequence). This CDR3 contains 15 residues. V gave up 0 bases and J gave up 1 base; unmatched junction bases: 0. Here the CDR3 DNA reads TGCAGTGCTAGAGAGACTAGCGGGGGCACAGATACGCAGTATTTT. Residues: CSARETSGGTDTQYF.

This clonotype has more than one count but fewer than ten. The chain employs TRBV7-9 and TRBJ2-3; 8 nucleotides match TRBD1. V shed 0 bases and J 4 bases; nucleotides not matched to a gene: 9. This CDR3 is built from 17 residues. Looked up from germline, CDR1 is SEHNR and CDR2 is FQNEAQ (reference sequence). The CDR3 loop reads CASSLAADRGWADTQYF. In nucleotides, the CDR3 is TGTGCCAGCAGCTTAGCAGCAGACAGGGGTTGGGCAGATACGCAGTATTTT.

This clonotype has at least ten counts. The gene calls are TRBV5-1 and TRBJ2-1; TRBD2 is a possible D gene (5 bases). The CDR3 is 15 residues long. CDR1 and CDR2 from the germline V gene are SGHRS and YFSETQ. The V end lost 4 bases, the J end lost 2 bases, and 13 bases lay between the germline ends. CDR3 bases: TGCGCCAGCAGCCCGGACTCGAGGGCCTACAATGAGCAGTTCTTC. It yields the protein CASSPDSRAYNEQFF.

This rearrangement joins TRBV7-6 to TRBJ2-7, with D possibly matching TRBD1 (5 bases). Trimming removed 0 bases at V and 0 bases at J, with 12 bases between. The germline V gene encodes CDR1 SGHVS and CDR2 FNYEAQ. The CDR3 extends over 16 amino acids. CDR3 sequence (DNA): TGTGCCAGCAGCTTAGCGCAGGGTTTGAGCTCCTACGAGCAGTACTTC. Its protein product is CASSLAQGLSSYEQYF.

This clonotype has a count of ten or more. This sequence joins TRBV9 and TRBJ2-1; weak D call: TRBD2 (6 bases). Per the germline V gene, CDR1 is SGDLS and CDR2 is YYNGEE. Deletions cut 4 bases from V and 10 bases from J, with 21 bases between. CDR3 size: 15 residues. The CDR3 DNA sequence: TGTGCCAGCAGCTCCACGGAGGGGCTCAGTCGGGAGCAGTTCTTC. Its translation is CASSSTEGLSREQFF.

The chain combines TRBV12-3 or TRBV12-4 with TRBJ2-7, with 9 bases that match TRBD2. V was pared by 3 bases and J by 3 bases, with 3 bases of the junction left unmatched. The CDR3 is 14 amino acids. The CDR3 protein is CASSFSSGVYEQYF. The CDR3 DNA follows: TGTGCCAGCAGTTTTTCTAGCGGGGTCTACGAGCAGTACTTC.

This chain uses TRBV10-3 with TRBJ2-1, with TRBD1 matching 9 bases. Trimming cost V 3 bases and J 3 bases; bases outside gene matches: 6. CDR1 and CDR2 (germline): ENHRY, SYGVKD. This CDR3 spans 16 amino acids. DNA of the CDR3: TGTGCCATCAGTGATGCGACAGGGGGGAACTACAATGAGCAGTTCTTC. As protein: CAISDATGGNYNEQFF.

The chain couples TRBV20-1 to TRBJ2-2, with 13 bases lining up with TRBD2. With V trimmed by 6 bases and J by 4 bases, 2 bases remained unmatched. CDR1 is DFQATT, CDR2 SNEGSKA, per germline (reference sequence). This CDR3 comprises 14 residues. CDR3 sequence: CSARLAGGTGELFF. The CDR3 region has the DNA TGCAGTGCAAGACTAGCGGGGGGCACCGGGGAGCTGTTTTTT.

This clonotype showed up just a few times. The J gene is TRBJ1-5, the V gene TRBV12-3 or TRBV12-4; tentative D call: TRBD1 (5 bases). Trimming left V 1 base short and J 5 bases short, with 9 bases between. The CDR3 is 14 residues long. CDR3 nucleotides: TGTGCCAGCAGTTTAGTGGGGGTTGATCAGCCCCAGCATTTT. Amino acid sequence: CASSLVGVDQPQHF.

The genes are TRBV4-3 and TRBJ1-4; 10 nucleotides align to TRBD1. CDR1 is LGHNA and CDR2 is YSLEER in the germline V gene. With 0 bases clipped from V and 8 bases from J, the junction kept 3 bases outside the gene matches. The CDR3 runs to 15 residues. The CDR3: CASSQDGDRGEKLFF. The CDR3 coding sequence is TGCGCCAGCAGCCAAGATGGGGACAGGGGAGAAAAACTGTTTTTT.

This clonotype appeared a few times. The chain combines TRBV9 with TRBJ2-3; no clear D gene. The ends were cut back, 4 bases at V and 9 bases at J, with 12 bases in the middle. Germline V gene data show CDR1 as SGDLS and CDR2 as YYNGEE. The CDR3 loop spans 12 amino acids. The CDR3 here is CASSPTPRTQYF. The CDR3 DNA reads as TGTGCCAGCAGCCCCACCCCCCGGACGCAGTATTTT.